Presented here are 20 T cell receptor beta chains from one specimen sequenced in a study of T-cell reconstitution after alpha-beta-depleted transplantation in children. Researchers prepared the TCRbeta library using unique molecular identifiers, the study reports. Each CDR3 protein is one row after TCRdb ran MiXCR on the PCR reads. Of just over 950,000 distinct CDR3 sequences listed, around 30% are singletons. The sample here was PBMCs, mostly from graft donor cells, taken 360 days after TCRalphabeta/CD19-depleted stem cell transplant. The receptors derive from a boy less than two years old who had a stem cell transplant for SCID, so the T cells may come from the graft donor.

The CDR3 DNA follows: TGTGCCAGCAGCGTATTTGAGCACGAAGAGACCCAGTACTTC. Amino acid sequence: CASSVFEHEETQYF. This rearrangement joins TRBV9 to TRBJ2-5; D is unclear. CDR3 length equals 14 residues. Trimming pared 1 base from V and 3 bases from J, leaving 10 bases between. CDR1 and CDR2 (germline): SGDLS, YYNGEE. Based on the CDR3 plus reference TRBV9 and TRBJ2-5, the full variable domain is DSGVTQTPKHLITATGQRVTLRCSPRSGDLSVYWYQQSLDQGLQFLIQYYNGEERAKGNILERFSAQQFPDLHSELNLSSLELGDSALYFCASSVFEHEETQYFGPGTRLLVL.

The gene calls are TRBV29-1 and TRBJ2-7; D not certain. The V end lost 4 bases, the J end lost 2 bases, and 12 bases lay between the germline ends. Germline CDR1 and CDR2: SQVTM and ANQGSEA. The CDR3 consists of 13 residues. The CDR3: CSVVGRFTYEQYF. CDR3 nucleotides: TGCAGCGTTGTCGGTAGGTTTACCTACGAGCAGTACTTC.

As regards this clonotype: The conserved phenylalanine or tryptophan is not found at the CDR3 terminus, so this likely reflects a read error. This chain uses TRBV20-1 with TRBJ1-5; a possible D gene is TRBD1 (6 bases). The CDR3 runs 13 residues. With 6 bases removed from V and 3 bases from J, the gap between germline ends came to 12 bases. The germline V gene encodes CDR1 DFQATT and CDR2 SNEGSKA (reference sequence). CDR3 nucleotide sequence: TGCAGTGCCCTCCGGGACATCAATCAGCCCCAGCATCTT. It translates to CSALRDINQPQHL.

The rearrangement uses TRBV4-1 and TRBJ2-7; TRBD2 might be the D (5 bases). This CDR3 region has 16 residues. V lost 0 bases and J lost 2, with 14 bases in between. Germline assignment: CDR1 MGHRA and CDR2 YSYEKL. CDR3 loop: CASSQEALNGAYEQYF. The CDR3 nucleotides are TGCGCCAGCAGCCAAGAGGCACTGAACGGGGCCTACGAGCAGTACTTC.

This clonotype was recorded a few times. The J gene is TRBJ2-7, the V gene TRBV10-3, with D unclear. Deletions cut 3 bases from V and 0 bases from J, with 6 bases between. This CDR3 region has 13 residues. In germline, CDR1 is ENHRY, CDR2 SYGVKD. The CDR3 nucleotides are TGTGCCATCAGTGAAACTCCCTCCTACGAGCAGTACTTC. Protein product: CAISETPSYEQYF.

CDR3 amino acids: CSASPPGRETQYF. The CDR3 bases are TGCAGTGCCTCACCGCCGGGCCGGGAGACCCAGTACTTC. The chain combines TRBV20-1 with TRBJ2-5; no definite D call. V lost 6 bases and J lost 5, with 16 bases in between. The CDR3 sequence is 13 residues long. The germline CDR1 and CDR2 sequences are DFQATT and SNEGSKA (reference sequence).

This chain connects TRBV20-1 to TRBJ2-4, with 8 bases fitting TRBD2. Germline trimming cut 6 bases from V and 8 bases from J; bases unmatched to any gene: 6. Germline loops: CDR1 DFQATT, CDR2 SNEGSKA (reference sequence). This CDR3 is built from 12 residues. In DNA form, the CDR3 reads TGCAGTGCCGGGAGGGGGGCTGACATTCAGTACTTC. Residues: CSAGRGADIQYF.

As to this clonotype: The junction departs from germline at one end; a sequencing error may be responsible. The chain has TRBV5-1 and TRBJ2-3; D gene uncertain. This CDR3 comprises 15 residues. Germline V gene sequence: CDR1 SGHRS, CDR2 YFSETQ. The CDR3 loop is CASSLMASRADAQYF. The CDR3 DNA reads TGCGCCAGCAGCTTGATGGCTTCCCGGGCAGATGCGCAGTATTTT. The full variable domain, rest sourced from reference TRBV5-1 and TRBJ2-3, is KAGVTQTPRYLIKTRGQQVTLSCSPISGHRSVSWYQQTPGQGLQFLFEYFSETQRNKGNFPGRFSGRQFSNSRSEMNVSTLELGDSALYLCASSLMASRADAQYFGPGTRLTVL.

This clonotype was seen a few times. The V call is TRBV27, the J call TRBJ2-4, with TRBD2 as a possible D gene (7 bases). V was clipped by 5 bases and J by 8 bases, with 19 bases between them. The germline V gene encodes CDR1 MNHEY and CDR2 SMNVEV (reference sequence). This CDR3 has 15 amino acids. The chain's CDR3 is CASSAPGGGTDIQYF. Written as DNA, the CDR3 is TGTGCCAGCAGTGCTCCCGGCGGGGGCACAGACATTCAGTACTTC.

The chain links TRBV20-1 to TRBJ2-5; possible D gene TRBD1, 6 bases. The CDR3 runs 14 residues. V shed 3 bases and J shed 5 bases, with 16 bases lying between them. Germline V lookup: CDR1 DFQATT, CDR2 SNEGSKA (reference sequence). The CDR3 sequence: CSASRNRVRETQYF. CDR3 DNA: TGCAGTGCTAGTAGGAACAGGGTACGGGAGACCCAGTACTTC.

This rearrangement joins TRBV28 to TRBJ2-3, with a tentative D call TRBD1 (5 bases). Trimming pared 5 bases from V and 5 bases from J, leaving 14 bases between. CDR3 length: 14 residues. Germline V gene data show CDR1 as MDHEN and CDR2 as SYDVKM. The CDR3 DNA reads TGTGCCAGCAGTATCCAGGGTTCGTTAGATACGCAGTATTTT. It yields the protein CASSIQGSLDTQYF.

The rearrangement uses TRBV5-6 and TRBJ2-1; D ambiguous. Germline CDR1 SGHDT, CDR2 YYEEEE. The V and J ends lost 0 bases and 2 bases respectively, with 9 bases between them. This CDR3 has 15 amino acids. CDR3 residues: CASSLDPRPYNEQFF. The DNA of the CDR3 is TGTGCCAGCAGCTTGGATCCCAGACCCTACAATGAGCAGTTCTTC.

This sequence joins TRBV9 and TRBJ2-1; D may be TRBD2 (5 bases). The CDR3 sequence is 18 residues long. Looked up from germline, CDR1 is SGDLS and CDR2 is YYNGEE. V was clipped by 4 bases and J by 0 bases, with 20 bases between them. The CDR3 loop is CASSHQIPAESSYNEQFF. Written as DNA, the CDR3 is TGTGCCAGCAGCCACCAGATCCCAGCGGAGAGCTCCTACAATGAGCAGTTCTTC.

V gene TRBV14 combines with J gene TRBJ2-1; TRBD2 might be the D (6 bases). Trimming pared 1 base from V and 9 bases from J, leaving 16 bases between. This CDR3 has 15 amino acids. From germline, CDR1 is SGHDN and CDR2 FVKESK. The CDR3 spells CASSQASLAISEQFF. The CDR3, as DNA: TGTGCCAGCAGCCAAGCGTCGCTAGCGATCAGTGAGCAGTTCTTC.

This clonotype was observed a handful of times. The V call is TRBV20-1, the J call TRBJ1-2; a possible D gene is TRBD1 (5 bases). This CDR3 comprises 14 residues. Germline V gene sequence: CDR1 DFQATT, CDR2 SNEGSKA (reference sequence). Trimming took off 1 base at V and 8 bases at J, with 17 bases between the two ends. The CDR3 spells CSARVEVLGQGYTF. CDR3 sequence (DNA): TGCAGTGCTAGAGTGGAGGTGCTGGGGCAGGGCTACACCTTC.

The rearrangement joins TRBV12-3 or TRBV12-4 to TRBJ2-6; no reliable D call. The CDR3 totals 17 residues. Trimming left V 3 bases short and J 1 base short, with 13 bases between. The CDR3 is CASSFRHLRSGANVLTF. The DNA of the CDR3 is TGTGCCAGCAGTTTCAGACACCTACGGTCTGGGGCCAACGTCCTGACTTTC.

The rearrangement uses TRBV7-2 and TRBJ2-1, with TRBD1 matching over 7 bases. Looked up from germline, CDR1 is SGHTA and CDR2 is FQGNSA. The J segment lost 4 bases and the V segment lost 4 bases, leaving 7 bases of the junction unmatched. The CDR3 loop spans 15 amino acids. The chain's CDR3 is CASSYLGQTYNEQFF. The CDR3 nucleotides read TGTGCCAGCAGCTATTTGGGACAGACTTACAATGAGCAGTTCTTC.

This rearrangement joins TRBV12-3 or TRBV12-4 to TRBJ1-2, with 9 bases matching TRBD1. The CDR3 totals 16 residues. J gave up 4 bases and V 5 bases, and 11 bases lay outside the gene matches. CDR3 in DNA: TGTGCCAGCAGTGCCTCACAGGGGGCGCCAAGCTATGGCTACACCTTC. This gives the protein CASSASQGAPSYGYTF.

This chain links TRBV2 with TRBJ2-7; D unclear. The CDR3 is 12 amino acids. Germline CDR1 reads SNHLY; CDR2 reads FYNNEI. Between the trimmed V and J ends, which lost 7 bases and 2 bases, there was a span of 9 bases. The CDR3 here is CASTPETYEQYF. CDR3 sequence (DNA): TGTGCCAGCACTCCGGAGACCTACGAGCAGTACTTC.

This clonotype has a handful of counts. The rearrangement links TRBV12-3 or TRBV12-4 to TRBJ1-2; D gene uncertain. Trimming removed 5 bases from V and 11 bases from J, with 6 bases in between. The CDR3 extends over 9 amino acids. The CDR3 nucleotides read TGTGCCAGCAGTCCCCCTTACACCTTC. This encodes CASSPPYTF.